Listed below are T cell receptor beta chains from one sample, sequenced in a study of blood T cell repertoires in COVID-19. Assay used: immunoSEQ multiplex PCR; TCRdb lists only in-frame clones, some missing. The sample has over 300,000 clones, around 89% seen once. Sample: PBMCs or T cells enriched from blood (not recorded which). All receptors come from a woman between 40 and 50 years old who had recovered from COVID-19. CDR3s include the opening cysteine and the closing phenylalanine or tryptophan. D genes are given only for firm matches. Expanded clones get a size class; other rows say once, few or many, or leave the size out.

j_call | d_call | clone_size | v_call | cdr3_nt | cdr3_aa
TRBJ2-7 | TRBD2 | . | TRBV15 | TGTGCCACCAGCAGAGTGGGACTAGCGGATCCTTACGAGCAGTACTTC | CATSRVGLADPYEQYF
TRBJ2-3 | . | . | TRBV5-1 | TGCGCCAGCAGCCCGGCGGGGGCGATACCATTCACAGATACGCAGTATTTT | CASSPAGAIPFTDTQYF
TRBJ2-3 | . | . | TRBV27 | TGTGCCAGCAGTTTGGCCTGGAGTACAGATACGCAGTATTTT | CASSLAWSTDTQYF
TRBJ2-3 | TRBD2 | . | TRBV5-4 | TGTGCCAGCAGCCCGGGACTAGCGGGAGTCACAGATACGCAGTATTTT | CASSPGLAGVTDTQYF
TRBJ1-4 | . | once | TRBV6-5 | TGTGCCAGCAAACTCGCAACTAATGAAAAACTGTTTTTT | CASKLATNEKLFF
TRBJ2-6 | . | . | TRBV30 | TGTGCCTGCGGGAGCGCGGGGGCCAACGTCCTGACTTTC | CACGSAGANVLTF
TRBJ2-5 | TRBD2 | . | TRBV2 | TGTGCCAGCAGACGTATAGCGGGGGGTCAAGAGACCCAGTACTTC | CASRRIAGGQETQYF
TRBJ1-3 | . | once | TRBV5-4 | TGTGCCAGCAGCCTCGCCGAAATCAAGAGCTCTGGAAACACCATATATTTT | CASSLAEIKSSGNTIYF
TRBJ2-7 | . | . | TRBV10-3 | TGTGCCATCAGTGACCCCCCAGACAGCAGCTCCTACGAGCAGTACTTC | CAISDPPDSSSYEQYF
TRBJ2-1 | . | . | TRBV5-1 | TGCGCCAGCAGATTCGCGGGGTCCTACAATGAGCAGTTCTTC | CASRFAGSYNEQFF
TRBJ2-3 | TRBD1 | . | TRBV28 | TGTGCCAGCAGCGTGTGGGACAGGGGGCGGGCAGATACGCAGTATTTT | CASSVWDRGRADTQYF
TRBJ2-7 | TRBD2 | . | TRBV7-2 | TGTGCCAGCAGCTTACGAGCGGGGAGCTCCTACGAGCAGTACTTC | CASSLRAGSSYEQYF
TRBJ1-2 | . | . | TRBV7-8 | TGTGCCAGCAGACCTAGGGGGAGCACTACTCGTGGCTACACCTTC | CASRPRGSTTRGYTF
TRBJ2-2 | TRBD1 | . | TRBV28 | TGTGCCAGCAGTTCCCCATGGGGGACAGGGGGCCCCGGGGAGCTGTTTTTT | CASSSPWGTGGPGELFF
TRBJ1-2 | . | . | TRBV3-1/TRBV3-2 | TGTGCCAGCAGCCAAGATGGCTTTAACTATGGCTACACCTTC | CASSQDGFNYGYTF
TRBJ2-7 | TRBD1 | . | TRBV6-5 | TGTGCCAGCAGCCGGGGACAGGGGATATACGAGCAGTACTTC | CASSRGQGIYEQYF
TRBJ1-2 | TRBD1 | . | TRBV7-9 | TGTGCCAGCATCACTACGGGACAGAACTATGGCTACACCTTC | CASITTGQNYGYTF
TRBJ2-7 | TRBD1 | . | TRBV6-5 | TGTGCCAGCAGTTACTCGGGGACAGGCCCCTACGAGCAGTACTTC | CASSYSGTGPYEQYF
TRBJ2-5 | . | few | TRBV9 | TGTGCCAGCAGCGTAGCGGGGGGCCCTCAAGAGACCCAGTACTTC | CASSVAGGPQETQYF
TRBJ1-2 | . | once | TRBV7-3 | TGTGCCAGCAGCCTAGAGGAGGGAGCTAACTATGGCTACACCTTC | CASSLEEGANYGYTF
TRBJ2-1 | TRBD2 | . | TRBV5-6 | TGTGCCAGCAGCCCAACTCTAGCGGCGGGGGGCCTAGGATCGCAGTTCTTC | CASSPTLAAGGLGSQFF
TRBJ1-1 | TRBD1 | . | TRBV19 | TGTGCCAGTAGTAAAGGGACAGTACAGAACACTGAAGCTTTCTTT | CASSKGTVQNTEAFF
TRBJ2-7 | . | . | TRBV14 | TGTGCCAGCAGCCAAGTACCAGGACTAGAGCAGTACTTC | CASSQVPGLEQYF
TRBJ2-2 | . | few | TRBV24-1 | TGTGCCACCAGTGATTTGCGGGTAGGGAGCACCGGGGAGCTGTTTTTT | CATSDLRVGSTGELFF
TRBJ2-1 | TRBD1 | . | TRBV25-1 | TGTGCCAGCATTAGGACAGGGTACAATGAGCAGTTCTTC | CASIRTGYNEQFF
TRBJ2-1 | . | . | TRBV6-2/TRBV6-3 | TGTGCCAGCAGTTACTCGGGCCCCCAGGGTGAGCAGTTCTTC | CASSYSGPQGEQFF
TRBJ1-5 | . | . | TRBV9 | TGTGCCAGCAGCGCGGCGGTGAGCAATCAGCCCCAGCATTTT | CASSAAVSNQPQHF
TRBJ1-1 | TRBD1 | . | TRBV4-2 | TGTGCCAGCAGCCAGGCTCTTGCCAACAGAAACAGGGGCGCTGAAGCTTTCTTT | CASSQALANRNRGAEAFF
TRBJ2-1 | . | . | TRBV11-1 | TGTGCCAGCAGCCCAGGCCCCTCCAATGAGCAGTTCTTC | CASSPGPSNEQFF
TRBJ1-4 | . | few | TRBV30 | TGTGCCCTGGAAGGGGGAGGGGGAAAACTGTTTTTT | CALEGGGGKLFF
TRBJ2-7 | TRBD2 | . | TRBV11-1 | TGTGCCAGCAGCTTGGAACTAGCGGGCTACGAGCAGTACTTC | CASSLELAGYEQYF
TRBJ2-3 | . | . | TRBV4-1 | TGCGCCAGCAGCCAAGCGGGACACCAGACCACAGATACGCAGTATTTT | CASSQAGHQTTDTQYF
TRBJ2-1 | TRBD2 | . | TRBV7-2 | TGTGCCAGCAGCGCAACTTCAGGGAGGGCAAATGAGCAGTTCTTC | CASSATSGRANEQFF
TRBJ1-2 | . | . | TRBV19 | TGTGCCAGTAGTATCACGCGGGTTGCAAGCTATGGCTACACCTTC | CASSITRVASYGYTF
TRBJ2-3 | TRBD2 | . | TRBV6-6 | TGTGCCAGCAGTCCAGCTACTAGCGTCCCTAGCACAGATACGCAGTATTTT | CASSPATSVPSTDTQYF
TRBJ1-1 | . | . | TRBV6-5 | TGTGCCAGCAGTTACGACAGGAGAAAAGCTTTCTTT | CASSYDRRKAFF
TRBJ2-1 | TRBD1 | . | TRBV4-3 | TGCGCCAGCAGCCAAGATGTAGCCAGGGGGCCTTACAATGAGCAGTTCTTC | CASSQDVARGPYNEQFF
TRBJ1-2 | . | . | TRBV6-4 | TGTGCCAGCAGAGACGACAGGATGAGCTATGGCTACACCTTC | CASRDDRMSYGYTF
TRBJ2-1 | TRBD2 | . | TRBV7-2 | TGTGCCAGCAGCCGGAGAGCGGGAGTTGTCTACAATGAGCAGTTCTTC | CASSRRAGVVYNEQFF
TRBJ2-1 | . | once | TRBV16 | TGTGCCAGCAGCCAATCGATGGGGCCAAAAGAGCAGTTCTTC | CASSQSMGPKEQFF
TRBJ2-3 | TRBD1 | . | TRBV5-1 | TGCGCCAGCAGCTTGGACAGGGGATCGATAGATACGCAGTATTTT | CASSLDRGSIDTQYF
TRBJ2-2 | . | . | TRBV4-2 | TGTGCCAGCAGCCAAGGAACGAGGGTAGAGGTGGTCGGGGAGCTGTTTTTT | CASSQGTRVEVVGELFF
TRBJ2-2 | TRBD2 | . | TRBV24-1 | TGTGCCACCAGTGAATCCGGGACTAGGATCGGGGAGCTGTTTTTT | CATSESGTRIGELFF
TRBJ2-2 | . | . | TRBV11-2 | TGTGCCAGCAGCTTAGGGCCAGGGACGAACACCGGGGAGCTGTTTTTT | CASSLGPGTNTGELFF
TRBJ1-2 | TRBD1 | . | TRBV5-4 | TGTGCCAGCAGCTGGGGACAGGGGGTAGGCTACACCTTC | CASSWGQGVGYTF
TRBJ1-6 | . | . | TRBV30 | TGTGCCTGGAGTATCGACAGGATTAATTCACCCCTCCACTTT | CAWSIDRINSPLHF
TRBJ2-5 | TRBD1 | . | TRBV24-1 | TGTGCCACCGGAGGACAGGGGGGCCAAGAGACCCAGTACTTC | CATGGQGGQETQYF
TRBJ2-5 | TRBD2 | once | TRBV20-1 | TGCAGTGCTAGTAGGGGACTAGCGGGAGTTGGAGAGACCCAGTACTTC | CSASRGLAGVGETQYF